Below, one T cell receptor beta chain is given with its context. Original processing methods: Quantification of nucleated cells was approximated via reference gene primer amplification. Generated by immunoSEQ multiplex PCR, the TCRdb table keeps only in-frame clones and is missing some. V and J calls plus clone size are reproduced from that table; the DNA served to infer D and trimming. This table holds 380,000 or so clones, more than 80% found once. CDR3 length equals 13 residues. The V end lost 1 base, the J end lost 5 bases, and 6 bases lay between the germline ends. The germline CDR1 and CDR2 sequences are LGHDT and YNNKEL (reference sequence). This record belongs to a study of blood T cell repertoires in COVID-19. About the study: Sources were T cells, B-cell-depleted T cells, or PBMCs; the material itself was cDNA or gDNA.

The chain links TRBV3-1 (or the pseudogene TRBV3-2) to TRBJ1-5; D is undetermined. Sequencing was carried out using peripheral blood. This TCR was recovered from a middle-aged man with acute or convalescent COVID-19. The CDR3 region is CASSQAEHQPQHF. CDR3 nucleotides: TGTGCCAGCAGCCAAGCCGAGCATCAGCCCCAGCATTTT.